The 24 T cell receptor beta chains reported below all come from one sample, sequenced in a study of early T cells in non-severe SARS-CoV-2 infection. Each CDR3 protein is one row after TCRdb ran MiXCR on the 5' RACE reads. Here the sample spans more than 65,000 distinct CDR3 sequences, about 4.6% being singletons. The material sequenced was whole blood, taken at baseline. The receptor set was obtained from an adult who was a healthcare worker with PCR-confirmed SARS-CoV-2 infection or an uninfected control (not recorded which). The donor label of this sample is uncertain.

This clonotype has ten or more counts. The chain has TRBV4-3 and TRBJ2-3; perhaps D is TRBD1 or TRBD2 (5 bases each). Trimming took off 0 bases at V and 1 base at J, with 5 bases between the two ends. The CDR3 length is 14 residues. In germline, CDR1 is LGHNA, CDR2 YSLEER. This CDR3 is CASSQEGGTDTQYF. In DNA form, the CDR3 reads TGCGCCAGCAGCCAAGAGGGGGGCACAGATACGCAGTATTTT.

This clonotype was seen at least ten times. V is TRBV12-3 or TRBV12-4 and J is TRBJ2-6; either TRBD1 or TRBD2 may fit D (5 bases each). CDR3 length: 15 amino acids. V was shortened by 4 bases and J by 4 bases, with 11 bases between the two germline ends. CDR3: CASSYRRTGANVLTF. CDR3 nucleotides: TGTGCCAGCAGTTACAGGAGGACGGGGGCCAACGTCCTGACTTTC.

This clonotype was detected many times. V is TRBV11-2 and J is TRBJ1-2; D gene uncertain. The length of the CDR3 is 14 residues. From germline, CDR1 is SGHAT and CDR2 FQNNGV. V lost 0 bases and J lost 8, with 13 bases in between. The CDR3, as DNA: TGTGCCAGCAGCTTAGATCTGAACCTGTCGGGCTACACCTTC. Translation: CASSLDLNLSGYTF.

This clonotype appeared a few times. The rearrangement joins TRBV28 to TRBJ1-1; the D is unclear. V gave up 6 bases and J gave up 7 bases, with 12 bases separating them. The CDR3 extends over 12 amino acids. Germline CDR1 is MDHEN and CDR2 is SYDVKM. DNA of the CDR3: TGTGCCAGCAGCCGCAGTGGCCTTGAAGCTTTCTTT. It codes for CASSRSGLEAFF.

This clonotype was seen ten or more times. The rearrangement joins TRBV19 to TRBJ1-4, with D uncertain. Germline V lookup: CDR1 LNHDA, CDR2 SQIVND (reference sequence). This CDR3 has 14 amino acids. The ends were cut back, 7 bases at V and 3 bases at J, with 12 bases in the middle. The CDR3 bases are TGTGCCAGTACCCCGACTCGTGCTAATGAAAAACTGTTTTTT. Translating gives CASTPTRANEKLFF.

This clonotype was detected only a few times. V usage is TRBV7-6 and J usage is TRBJ2-1; 8 bases agree with TRBD2. Per germline, CDR1 SGHVS and CDR2 FNYEAQ. The junction had 4 bases not matched to a gene; V was cut back by 3 bases and J by 3 bases. There are 15 residues in the CDR3. CDR3 nucleotide sequence: TGTGCCAGCAGCTTGGAAGCGGGGGTCTACAATGAGCAGTTCTTC. Translated, it gives CASSLEAGVYNEQFF.

V gene TRBV29-1 combines with J gene TRBJ1-4; D is unclear. Germline V CDR1 and CDR2: SQVTM, ANQGSEA. With 2 bases removed from V and 7 bases from J, the gap between germline ends came to 11 bases. This CDR3 contains 13 residues. CDR3 amino acids: CSVEKGISEKLFF. For the CDR3, the DNA is TGCAGCGTTGAAAAGGGAATTAGTGAAAAACTGTTTTTT.

This clonotype was recorded a few times. The chain couples TRBV29-1 to TRBJ2-5; TRBD1 might be the D (8 bases). Trimming cost V 8 bases and J 3 bases, with 16 bases left between them. The CDR3 loop spans 13 amino acids. CDR1 and CDR2 (germline): SQVTM, ANQGSEA. In DNA form, the CDR3 reads TGCAGCACGAAACAGGGGGGGAAAGAGACCCAGTACTTC. It translates to CSTKQGGKETQYF. Drawing the rest from reference TRBV29-1 and TRBJ2-5, the complete variable domain is SAVISQKPSRDICQRGTSLTIQCQVDSQVTMMFWYRQQPGQSLTLIATANQGSEATYESGFVIDKFPISRPNLTFSTLTVSNMSPEDSSIYLCSTKQGGKETQYFGPGTRLLVL.

This clonotype has just a few counts. The gene calls are TRBV27 and TRBJ1-1; D perhaps matches TRBD1 (6 bases). The length of the CDR3 is 15 residues. Per germline, CDR1 MNHEY and CDR2 SMNVEV (reference sequence). The germline V and J ends were trimmed by 3 bases and 4 bases, with 15 bases remaining between them. CDR3 loop: CASSFGGLRRTEAFF. CDR3 DNA: TGTGCCAGCAGTTTTGGGGGGCTGAGGCGCACTGAAGCTTTCTTT.

This clonotype has a handful of counts. The J gene is TRBJ2-7, the V gene TRBV7-2; 8 bases line up with TRBD2. The germline V gene has CDR1 SGHTA and CDR2 FQGNSA. V gave up 0 bases and J gave up 4 bases; unmatched junction bases: 5. There are 15 residues in the CDR3. Here the CDR3 reads CASSLAGGGRYEQYF. The DNA for the CDR3 is TGTGCCAGCAGCTTAGCCGGGGGGGGCAGGTACGAGCAGTACTTC.

This clonotype occurred many times. The rearrangement joins TRBV6-2 or TRBV6-3 to TRBJ2-3, with 11 bases that match TRBD2. Germline assignment: CDR1 MNHEY and CDR2 SVGEGT. With 5 bases clipped from V and 3 bases from J, the junction kept 4 bases outside the gene matches. The CDR3 sequence is 15 residues long. CDR3 sequence: CASSPLAGATDTQYF. The DNA of the CDR3 is TGTGCCAGCAGTCCACTAGCGGGGGCGACAGATACGCAGTATTTT.

This clonotype was counted at least ten times. This chain links TRBV14 with TRBJ2-3, with 9 bases identical to TRBD2. The germline V gene has CDR1 SGHDN and CDR2 FVKESK. The ends lost 4 bases at V and 2 bases at J; junction bases unmatched: 1. The CDR3 spans 14 residues. CDR3 DNA: TGTGCCAGCAGCCGACTAGCGGACACAGATACGCAGTATTTT. This sequence encodes CASSRLADTDTQYF.

This clonotype was observed at least ten times. This chain links TRBV20-1 with TRBJ2-5; D unresolved. Trimming left V 3 bases short and J 2 bases short, with 10 bases between. Per the germline V gene, CDR1 is DFQATT and CDR2 is SNEGSKA (reference sequence). CDR3 size: 13 residues. The CDR3 coding sequence is TGCAGTGCTAGGTCGGCCAGTCAAGAGACCCAGTACTTC. This encodes CSARSASQETQYF.

This clonotype was counted many times. The junction does not match germline at one end; this may be a read error. This chain joins TRBV20-1 and TRBJ2-1; 10 bases are a match to TRBD2. There are 12 residues in the CDR3. CDR1 and CDR2 from the germline V gene are DFQATT and SNEGSKA (reference sequence). For the CDR3, the DNA is TGCAGTGCTAGCCTTACCGGGACTAGCGCAAGCTTC. Translated: CSASLTGTSASF.

The gene calls are TRBV11-2 and TRBJ2-5; 13 bases align to TRBD2. V lost 1 base and J lost 4; bases outside the gene matches: 9. The germline gives CDR1 SGHAT, CDR2 FQNNGV. The CDR3 covers 18 residues. This chain's CDR3 is CASSLAGLAGTRGETQYF. The CDR3 DNA reads as TGTGCCAGCAGCTTAGCGGGACTAGCGGGGACTAGAGGAGAGACCCAGTACTTC.

In this sample, this clonotype turned up many times. The CDR3 region is CSAVDRAGSPLHF. CDR3 in DNA: TGCAGTGCTGTAGACAGGGCTGGTTCACCCCTCCACTTT. The chain joins TRBV20-1 to TRBJ1-6, with 7 bases lining up with TRBD1. CDR3 length: 13 residues. CDR1 DFQATT and CDR2 SNEGSKA come from the germline V gene (reference sequence). V was clipped by 5 bases and J by 9 bases; unmatched bases: 7.

This clonotype was counted many times. The V gene is TRBV7-2, the J gene TRBJ1-2; 8 bases map to TRBD1. With V trimmed by 4 bases and J by 13 bases, 8 bases remained unmatched. The CDR3 consists of 12 residues. Germline V CDR1 and CDR2: SGHTA, FQGNSA. CDR3: CASSYDRGRATF. CDR3 coding DNA: TGTGCCAGCAGCTACGACAGGGGAAGGGCCACCTTC. The full variable domain, in which reference TRBV7-2 and TRBJ1-2 provide the parts outside the CDR3, is GAGVSQSPSNKVTEKGKDVELRCDPISGHTALYWYRQSLGQGLEFLIYFQGNSAPDKSGLPSDRFSAERTGGSVSTLTIQRTQQEDSAVYLCASSYDRGRATFGSGTRLTVV.

The V gene is TRBV15, the J gene TRBJ1-2; 7 nucleotides align to TRBD1. From germline, CDR1 is LNHNV and CDR2 YYDKDF (reference sequence). V trimming: 0 bases; J trimming: 5 bases; junction bases outside the gene matches: 3. The CDR3 has 14 amino acids. CDR3 coding DNA: TGTGCCACCAGCAGAGATGGGGACAGTTATGGCTACACCTTC. It specifies CATSRDGDSYGYTF. Together with reference TRBV15 and TRBJ1-2, the CDR3 gives the full variable domain: DAMVIQNPRYQVTQFGKPVTLSCSQTLNHNVMYWYQQKSSQAPKLLFHYYDKDFNNEADTPDNFQSRRPNTSFCFLDIRSPGLGDTAMYLCATSRDGDSYGYTFGSGTRLTVV.

This clonotype was seen more than once but under ten times. The rearrangement links TRBV18 to TRBJ1-1, with 10 bases fitting TRBD1. The CDR3 loop spans 15 amino acids. CDR1 is KGHSH, CDR2 LQKENI, per germline. The trim removed 1 base at V and 5 bases at J, leaving 4 bases unmatched. The CDR3 region has the DNA TGTGCCAGCTCACCACGCGGACAGGGGGAAACTGAAGCTTTCTTT. Translating it yields CASSPRGQGETEAFF. Looking up the rest from reference TRBV18 and TRBJ1-1 gives the full variable domain: NAGVMQNPRHLVRRRGQEARLRCSPMKGHSHVYWYRQLPEEGLKFMVYLQKENIIDESGMPKERFSAEFPKEGPSILRIQQVVRGDSAAYFCASSPRGQGETEAFFGQGTRLTVV.

There are a few counts of this clonotype. The V and J genes are TRBV7-3 and TRBJ2-5; 8 bases match TRBD1. The V gene end was trimmed by 5 bases and the J gene end by 1 base; junction bases not matched to a gene: 3. The CDR3 contains 14 residues. CDR1 and CDR2 (germline): SGHTA, FQGTGA. CDR3 nucleotides: TGTGCCAGCAGCCCGACAGGGGTCCAAGAGACCCAGTACTTC. As protein: CASSPTGVQETQYF. Combining the CDR3 with reference TRBV7-3 and TRBJ2-5 gives the whole variable domain GAGVSQTPSNKVTEKGKYVELRCDPISGHTALYWYRQSLGQGPEFLIYFQGTGAADDSGLPNDRFFAVRPEGSVSTLKIQRTERGDSAVYLCASSPTGVQETQYFGPGTRLLVL.

This clonotype has ten or more counts. The CDR3 region has the DNA TGCGCCAGCAGCCAAGAGCCGTCCAACTATGGCTACACCTTC. Its protein product is CASSQEPSNYGYTF. The rearrangement links TRBV4-3 to TRBJ1-2, with D hard to call. The CDR3 runs to 14 residues. Germline CDR1 reads LGHNA; CDR2 reads YSLEER. V was cut by 0 bases and J by 2 bases, with 7 bases left in between.

This clonotype was seen a handful of times. The chain is built from TRBV20-1 and TRBJ2-1, with 12 bases aligning to TRBD2. Germline V gives CDR1 DFQATT, CDR2 SNEGSKA (reference sequence). The CDR3 runs 13 residues. J was trimmed by 8 bases and V by 5 bases; bases with no gene match: 4. CDR3 protein: CSAWTSGVDEQFF. The CDR3 DNA is TGCAGTGCTTGGACTAGCGGGGTTGATGAGCAGTTCTTC.

The chain recombines TRBV6-6 with TRBJ1-5; D is ambiguous. V lost 8 bases, J lost 0 bases, and 11 bases lay in between. Germline lookup yields CDR1 MNHNY and CDR2 SVGAGI (reference sequence). The CDR3 covers 14 residues. The CDR3 spells CASERRDSNQPQHF. In DNA form, the CDR3 reads TGTGCCAGCGAAAGGCGGGATAGCAATCAGCCCCAGCATTTT.

The sample holds many counts of this clonotype. The chain joins TRBV7-2 to TRBJ1-1; 7 bases agree with TRBD1. The CDR3 runs 15 residues. Germline lookup yields CDR1 SGHTA and CDR2 FQGNSA. With 4 bases clipped from V and 2 bases from J, the junction kept 7 bases outside the gene matches. The CDR3 loop reads CASSSTTGRNTEAFF. The CDR3 bases are TGTGCCAGCAGCTCAACGACAGGGAGAAACACTGAAGCTTTCTTT.